These 21 T cell receptor beta chains were all obtained from the same sample, sequenced in a study of shared clonotypes between healthy human individuals. The naive CD8 fraction comprised CD45RO-negative cells positively selected for CCR7 and excluded terminally differentiated effector memory CD45RA+ cells. TCRdb's copy holds only in-frame clones and misses some; the assay was immunoSEQ multiplex PCR. The data show some 2.1 million clones, 85% to 95% seen once. Sequencing was done on a sample of naive CD8+ T cells from PBMCs. The origin of the receptors is a man aged 18 to 30 in good health. Some clones in this sample may be carry-over from other donors' samples.

This clone has only a few counts. The V call is TRBV27, the J call TRBJ1-1; 7 nucleotides agree with TRBD1. Trimming at V came to 5 bases and at J to 6 bases, leaving 3 bases not matched to a gene. There are 12 residues in the CDR3. From germline, CDR1 is MNHEY and CDR2 SMNVEV (reference sequence). As DNA, the CDR3 is TGTGCCAGCAGTCCAACAGGGGCTGAAGCTTTCTTT. It codes for CASSPTGAEAFF.

The chain carries TRBV4-1 and TRBJ2-1, with D perhaps matching TRBD1 (6 bases). The CDR3 has 15 residues. The germline CDR1 and CDR2 sequences are MGHRA and YSYEKL. V lost 1 base and J 2 bases, leaving 9 bases between the germline ends. CDR3 bases: TGCGCCAGCAGCCAAGCTGAGGGGGCCTACAATGAGCAGTTCTTC. This sequence encodes CASSQAEGAYNEQFF.

The chain couples TRBV2 to TRBJ2-5; no clear D. Germline-derived CDR1 and CDR2 are SNHLY and FYNNEI. The CDR3 runs to 13 residues. V lost 3 bases and J lost 4, with 9 bases in between. CDR3: CASSEYYGETQYF. As DNA, the CDR3 is TGTGCCAGCAGTGAGTACTACGGAGAGACCCAGTACTTC.

This rearrangement joins TRBV7-9 to TRBJ2-7; D is uncertain. Germline V gene data show CDR1 as SEHNR and CDR2 as FQNEAQ (reference sequence). The CDR3 spans 14 residues. V was shortened by 1 base and J by 0 bases, with 7 bases between the two germline ends. CDR3 loop: CASSLVMDSYEQYF. CDR3 sequence (DNA): TGTGCCAGCAGCTTAGTTATGGACTCCTACGAGCAGTACTTC.

The rearrangement uses TRBV6-6 and TRBJ2-7; 8 nucleotides align to TRBD1. V was pared by 1 base and J by 0 bases, with 5 bases of the junction left unmatched. The CDR3 contains 16 residues. Germline V CDR1 and CDR2: MNHNY, SVGAGI (reference sequence). This CDR3 reads CASSYLETGVSYEQYF. The CDR3, as DNA: TGTGCCAGCAGTTACTTGGAGACAGGGGTCTCCTACGAGCAGTACTTC.

As concerns this clone: Other nucleotide sequences from this sample produce the same CDR3. V is TRBV7-9 and J is TRBJ2-7; D is ambiguous. This CDR3 has 12 residues. V lost 4 bases to trimming and J lost 3 bases, with 7 bases between them. Germline values: CDR1 SEHNR, CDR2 FQNEAQ (reference sequence). CDR3 sequence: CASSSGIYEQYF. The CDR3 DNA follows: TGTGCCAGCAGCTCCGGCATCTACGAGCAGTACTTC.

The chain couples TRBV2 to TRBJ2-1, with 9 nucleotides matching TRBD1. The CDR3 runs 15 residues. CDR1 and CDR2 from the germline V gene are SNHLY and FYNNEI. Trimming took 4 bases from V and 10 from J; bases not matched to a gene: 11. For the CDR3, the DNA is TGTGCCAGCAGTGTACCCGGGACAGGGAACAGCGAGCAGTTCTTC. It specifies CASSVPGTGNSEQFF.

Concerning this clone itself: With a much larger clone just one base away, this may be a read error. Other DNA sequences of this sample code for an identical CDR3. The chain has TRBV5-4 and TRBJ2-3; no definite D call. Germline V lookup: CDR1 SGHNT, CDR2 YYREEE (reference sequence). The CDR3 is 13 amino acids. V lost 2 bases and J lost 2, with 6 bases in between. The CDR3 is CASSLEPTDTQYF. The CDR3 bases are TGTGCCAGCAGCTTAGAGCCCACAGATACGCAGTATTTT. The full variable domain, with the rest looked up from reference TRBV5-4 and TRBJ2-3, is ETGVTQSPTHLIKTRGQQVTLRCSSQSGHNTVSWYQQALGQGPQFIFQYYREEENGRGNFPPRFSGLQFPNYSSELNVNALELDDSALYLCASSLEPTDTQYFGPGTRLTVL.

This CDR3 reads CASSEGLAKNIQYF. The CDR3 coding sequence is TGTGCCAGCAGTGAAGGCCTAGCCAAAAACATTCAGTACTTC. The chain has TRBV2 and TRBJ2-4; D remains unclear. There are 14 residues in the CDR3. Germline values: CDR1 SNHLY, CDR2 FYNNEI. The germline V and J ends were trimmed by 1 base and 0 bases, with 4 bases remaining between them.

V gene TRBV19 combines with J gene TRBJ1-1, with TRBD1 matching over 9 bases. The CDR3 is 15 residues long. Germline CDR1 and CDR2: LNHDA and SQIVND (reference sequence). Trimming at V came to 5 bases and at J to 6 bases, leaving 10 bases not matched to a gene. The CDR3 bases are TGTGCCAGTAGTCCCCTGGGACAGGGAAAAGCTGAAGCTTTCTTT. This translates into CASSPLGQGKAEAFF.

This chain connects TRBV14 to TRBJ2-1; the D gene is possibly TRBD1 (5 bases). CDR1 and CDR2 from the germline V gene are SGHDN and FVKESK. With 2 bases removed from V and 3 bases from J, the gap between germline ends came to 14 bases. The CDR3 totals 16 residues. CDR3 in DNA: TGTGCCAGCAGCCAATTAGGGGTGTCGATCTACAATGAGCAGTTCTTC. Protein product: CASSQLGVSIYNEQFF.

As concerns this clone: The sample contains more than one DNA sequence encoding this CDR3. The chain joins TRBV11-2 to TRBJ2-7; 10 bases are shared with TRBD2. CDR1 is SGHAT, CDR2 FQNNGV, per germline. The CDR3 has 15 residues. The junction had 2 bases not matched to a gene; V was cut back by 1 base and J by 2 bases. As DNA, the CDR3 is TGTGCCAGCAGCTTAGGGACTAGCGGAACCTACGAGCAGTACTTC. This codes for CASSLGTSGTYEQYF.

This sequence joins TRBV7-9 and TRBJ2-1; 8 bases line up with TRBD2. CDR3 length equals 13 residues. V dropped 5 bases and J dropped 10; count of bases not matched to a gene: 7. Germline V gene data show CDR1 as SEHNR and CDR2 as FQNEAQ (reference sequence). The CDR3 nucleotides read TGTGCCAGCAGCCTGGGACTAGTCGGCGAGCAGTTCTTC. Translation: CASSLGLVGEQFF. The entire variable domain, with the rest obtained from reference TRBV7-9 and TRBJ2-1, is as follows: DTGVSQNPRHKITKRGQNVTFRCDPISEHNRLYWYRQTLGQGPEFLTYFQNEAQLEKSRLLSDRFSAERPKGSFSTLEIQRTEQGDSAMYLCASSLGLVGEQFFGPGTRLTVL.

Regarding this clone: Other nucleotide sequences from this sample produce the same CDR3. The V gene is TRBV27, the J gene TRBJ2-7; 7 bases are a match to TRBD1. Trimming removed 5 bases from V and 5 bases from J; junction bases left unmatched: 6. There are 13 residues in the CDR3. From germline, CDR1 is MNHEY and CDR2 SMNVEV (reference sequence). CDR3 residues: CASSPTGIHEQYF. In DNA, the CDR3 is TGTGCCAGCAGTCCGACAGGGATCCACGAGCAGTACTTC.

This chain connects TRBV15 to TRBJ2-7; the D is unclear. The V end lost 1 base, the J end lost 0 bases, and 13 bases lay between the germline ends. Germline CDR1 is LNHNV and CDR2 is YYDKDF (reference sequence). The CDR3 has 16 residues. The CDR3 region is CATSRGSLTGSYEQYF. DNA of the CDR3: TGTGCCACCAGCAGAGGGTCCCTGACCGGCTCCTACGAGCAGTACTTC.

V usage is TRBV7-3 and J usage is TRBJ2-5, with 8 nucleotides matching TRBD1. The CDR3 is 15 residues long. Germline V gives CDR1 SGHTA, CDR2 FQGTGA. J was trimmed by 5 bases and V by 7 bases; bases with no gene match: 12. CDR3 coding DNA: TGTGCCAGCACCCTAGGACAGGGTCCATGGGAGACCCAGTACTTC. Translation gives CASTLGQGPWETQYF.

Comments on this clone: The sample has other DNA sequences that encode this CDR3 too. The chain recombines TRBV6-5 with TRBJ2-7; maybe TRBD2 (5 bases). The CDR3 has 16 residues. CDR1 is MNHEY and CDR2 is SVGAGI in the germline V gene. Trimming cost V 0 bases and J 2 bases, with 14 bases left between them. CDR3 sequence reads: CASSYSAGLRTYEQYF. The CDR3 bases are TGTGCCAGCAGTTACTCCGCAGGACTGAGGACCTACGAGCAGTACTTC.

The rearrangement joins TRBV11-2 to TRBJ2-1; 7 bases map to TRBD2. Per germline, CDR1 SGHAT and CDR2 FQNNGV. J gave up 7 bases and V 5 bases, and 17 bases lay outside the gene matches. The CDR3 consists of 17 residues. This chain's CDR3 is CASSTHTRAGVVNEQFF. The CDR3, as DNA: TGTGCCAGCAGCACACACACGCGGGCGGGAGTTGTGAATGAGCAGTTCTTC.

The chain combines TRBV6-1 with TRBJ1-2; TRBD1 matches at 7 bases. Germline loops: CDR1 MNHNS, CDR2 SASEGT. V gave up 6 bases and J gave up 3 bases; unmatched junction bases: 7. CDR3 length: 14 amino acids. The CDR3 is CASRFTGVHYGYTF. CDR3 sequence (DNA): TGTGCCAGCAGGTTCACAGGGGTTCACTATGGCTACACCTTC.

This chain's CDR3 is CASSLGSDPYEQYF. The CDR3 DNA reads as TGCGCCAGCAGCTTAGGTAGTGACCCCTACGAGCAGTACTTC. The J gene is TRBJ2-7, the V gene TRBV5-1; the D is unclear. This CDR3 contains 14 residues. V shed 2 bases and J shed 2 bases, with 11 bases lying between them. The germline V gene encodes CDR1 SGHRS and CDR2 YFSETQ.

This chain uses TRBV4-1 with TRBJ2-3, with unresolved D. Germline loops: CDR1 MGHRA, CDR2 YSYEKL. V lost 1 base, J lost 4 bases, and 12 bases lay in between. CDR3 size: 15 residues. In DNA, the CDR3 is TGCGCCAGCAGCCAAGGTCCCGAACGGGCAGATACGCAGTATTTT. Its translation: CASSQGPERADTQYF.